These 3 T cell receptor beta chains originate from one sample sequenced in a study of T cell responses to AZD1222 COVID-19 vaccine. The table came from immunoSEQ multiplex PCR; TCRdb's copy has only in-frame clones and leaves some out. Altogether around 130,000 clones are present, roughly nine tenths being singletons, with the ten largest covering around 9.5%. The material was peripheral blood, obtained 28 days after the second AZD1222 dose. The receptors originated from an adult who received the AZD1222 COVID-19 vaccine.

This clone showed up just once. The CDR3 nucleotides read TGCGCCAGCAGTGAAGGGACAGCCTATGGCTACACCTTC. The encoded protein is CASSEGTAYGYTF. The chain carries TRBV10-1 and TRBJ1-2, with 7 bases aligning to TRBD1. With 3 bases clipped from V and 4 bases from J, the junction kept 2 bases outside the gene matches. The germline gives CDR1 WNHNN, CDR2 SYGVQD (reference sequence). This CDR3 has 13 amino acids.

This chain connects TRBV7-9 to TRBJ2-5; D is perhaps TRBD2 (5 bases). Per the germline V gene, CDR1 is SEHNR and CDR2 is FQNEAQ (reference sequence). The CDR3 length is 14 residues. V lost 1 base, J lost 5 bases, and 11 bases lay in between. The CDR3 protein is CASSLGVALETQYF. The CDR3 region has the DNA TGTGCCAGCAGCTTAGGGGTAGCGCTGGAGACCCAGTACTTC.

The DNA for the CDR3 is TGTGCCAGTAGTCCCCTACGGACGGAAGGAAAACTGTTTTTT. This sequence encodes CASSPLRTEGKLFF. V is TRBV19 and J is TRBJ1-4; D gene ambiguous. Germline assignment: CDR1 LNHDA and CDR2 SQIVND (reference sequence). Between the trimmed V and J ends, which lost 5 bases and 10 bases, there was a span of 17 bases. This CDR3 region has 14 residues.